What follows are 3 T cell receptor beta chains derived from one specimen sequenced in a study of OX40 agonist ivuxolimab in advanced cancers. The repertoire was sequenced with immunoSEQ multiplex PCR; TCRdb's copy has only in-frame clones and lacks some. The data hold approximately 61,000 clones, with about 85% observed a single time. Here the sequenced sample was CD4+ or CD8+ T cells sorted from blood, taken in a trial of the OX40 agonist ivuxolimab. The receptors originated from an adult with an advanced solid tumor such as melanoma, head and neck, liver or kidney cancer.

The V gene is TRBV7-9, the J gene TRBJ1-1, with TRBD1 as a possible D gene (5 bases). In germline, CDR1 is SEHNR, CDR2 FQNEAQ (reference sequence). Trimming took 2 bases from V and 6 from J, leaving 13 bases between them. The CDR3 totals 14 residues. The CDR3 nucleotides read TGTGCCAGCAGCTTACCAGGGCTGAGCGCTGAAGCTTTCTTT. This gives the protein CASSLPGLSAEAFF. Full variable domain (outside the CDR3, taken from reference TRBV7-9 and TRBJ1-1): DTGVSQNPRHKITKRGQNVTFRCDPISEHNRLYWYRQTLGQGPEFLTYFQNEAQLEKSRLLSDRFSAERPKGSFSTLEIQRTEQGDSAMYLCASSLPGLSAEAFFGQGTRLTVV.

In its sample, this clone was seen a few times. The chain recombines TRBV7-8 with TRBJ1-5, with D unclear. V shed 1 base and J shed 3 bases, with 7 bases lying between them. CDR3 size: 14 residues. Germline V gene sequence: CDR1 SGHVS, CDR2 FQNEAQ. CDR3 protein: CASSLDRSNQPQHF. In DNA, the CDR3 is TGTGCCAGCAGCTTAGACAGATCCAATCAGCCCCAGCATTTT.

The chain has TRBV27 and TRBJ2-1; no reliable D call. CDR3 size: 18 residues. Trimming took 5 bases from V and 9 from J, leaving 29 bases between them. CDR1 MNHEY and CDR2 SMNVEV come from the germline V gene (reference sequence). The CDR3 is CASSEGAGIRITSVEQFF. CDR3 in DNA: TGTGCCAGCAGTGAAGGAGCAGGCATTAGGATAACCTCTGTTGAGCAGTTCTTC.